The TCR beta chain under discussion was sequenced for a study of control samples from healthy donors and cancer patients. The CDR3 has 17 amino acids. Germline V gene sequence: CDR1 MDHEN, CDR2 SYDVKM. TCRdb's table, derived via immunoSEQ multiplex PCR, lists solely in-frame clones and lacks some. This sample carries more than 150,000 clones, 93% of them seen once, and the ten largest clones take 2% to 2.5%. The sequenced sample was blood. The clonotype was recovered from a man aged 45-65 years in good health. The chain joins TRBV28 to TRBJ2-5, with D possibly being TRBD2 (5 bases). Here the CDR3 DNA reads TGTAACCCAATTTCTAGCCAGGATCGTTGGTCCTCTGAGACCCAGTACTTC. Amino acid sequence: CNPISSQDRWSSETQYF.